The clone carrying this T cell receptor (beta chain) was counted between two and nine times. Its target is unknown. The CDR3 has 15 residues. CDR1 and CDR2 from the germline V gene are KGHSH and LQKENI. V lost 2 bases and J lost 0, with 11 bases in between. The data are from a study of human T cells and chemical hapten exposure. Study-level information: Weekly scalp doses of diphenylcyclopropenone were given to patients during the roughly 25-week study. Findings and caveats of the study: Sensitizing to DPC left TCRs with a frequency above 1 in 1000 unaltered.

Regarding time point: patch test 3, about 24 weeks after DPC sensitization. Treatment described: therapeutic diphenylcyclopropenone sensitization with weekly scalp DPC. Per the original methods: With a range of about 20,000 to 700,000, the median per sample was around 96,000 TCRs. Using its own MiXCR run on the RACE reads, TCRdb lists one record per CDR3 protein. The V and J calls shown here were made by TCRdb, not taken from the authors' results. The repertoire consists of about 84,000 distinct CDR3 sequences, with 9.5% to 14% occurring once and the leading ten covering around 3.8%. The sample in question was whole blood, obtained in connection with sensitization to the hapten diphenylcyclopropenone (DPC). The gene calls are TRBV18 and TRBJ2-7; D is ambiguous. The TCR sequence derives from a woman aged 50 to 60 with alopecia areata. Some clones in this sample may be carry-over from other donors' samples. CDR3: CASSPVSSSSYEQYF. The CDR3 DNA reads TGTGCCAGCTCACCAGTGTCGTCTAGCTCCTACGAGCAGTACTTC.